These 24 T cell receptor beta chains originate from one sample sequenced in a study of metastatic and nonmetastatic thyroid tumors (dated by TCRdb to about 2020). No patient had received any treatment before thyroid surgery. Library preparation employed PCR. These reads were obtained on an Illumina HiSeq 4000. TCRdb reran the public reads through fastp at Q25 and MiXCR, keeping productive beta chains. The sample profile shows fewer than 50,000 clones; under 20% of them were found once. The ten largest clonotypes hold about 20% of the sample. Sequencing was done on a sample of blood. These TCRs come from a female donor with papillary thyroid cancer or a benign thyroid nodule (not recorded which). Some clones in this sample may be carry-over from other donors' samples.

As to this clone: A much larger clone lies one base from this, so it may be a read error. The chain combines TRBV5-4 with TRBJ2-1, with 7 bases identical to TRBD1. CDR3 length: 15 residues. In germline, CDR1 is SGHNT, CDR2 YYREEE (reference sequence). The V gene end was trimmed by 3 bases and the J gene end by 1 base; junction bases not matched to a gene: 4. The CDR3 DNA is TGTGCCAGCAGCTCTGTGGGACAGTCCTACAATGAGCAGTTCTTC. Protein: CASSSVGQSYNEQFF.

This chain connects TRBV24-1 to TRBJ2-1; D may be TRBD2 (5 bases). CDR1 and CDR2 (germline): KGHDR, SFDVKD. V dropped 5 bases and J dropped 6 bases, with 19 bases sitting between them. The CDR3 loop spans 16 amino acids. The CDR3, as DNA: TGTGCCACCAGTGGCGTGAGCGGAGCCTCATGCAATGAGCAGTTCTTC. Protein sequence: CATSGVSGASCNEQFF.

The chain employs TRBV5-1 and TRBJ1-1; no clear D gene. V lost 1 base and J 4 bases, leaving 14 bases between the germline ends. The CDR3 consists of 15 residues. Per germline, CDR1 SGHRS and CDR2 YFSETQ. Here the CDR3 reads CASSLSRNGITEAFF. The CDR3 DNA reads TGCGCCAGCAGCTTGTCCAGGAACGGAATCACTGAAGCTTTCTTT.

V gene TRBV9 combines with J gene TRBJ1-2, with TRBD1 identical over 7 bases. The CDR3 totals 16 residues. Germline V gene sequence: CDR1 SGDLS, CDR2 YYNGEE. The junction had 12 bases not matched to a gene; V was cut back by 4 bases and J by 3 bases. The CDR3 reads CASSSSRGQLDYGYTF. The CDR3 bases are TGTGCCAGCAGCTCCAGTCGGGGACAGCTGGACTATGGCTACACCTTC.

This clone was seen more than once but under ten times. This chain connects TRBV19 to TRBJ1-5, with TRBD1 as a possible D gene (5 bases). Germline CDR1 and CDR2: LNHDA and SQIVND (reference sequence). CDR3 length: 13 residues. V was clipped by 8 bases and J by 6 bases, with 14 bases between them. The chain's CDR3 is CASDSVGGQPQHF. CDR3 bases: TGTGCCAGTGACAGTGTAGGAGGTCAGCCCCAGCATTTT.

This clone was recorded many times. This sequence joins TRBV10-3 and TRBJ1-1, with D perhaps TRBD1 (5 bases). There are 12 residues in the CDR3. V lost 4 bases to trimming and J lost 4 bases, with 7 bases between them. CDR1 and CDR2 (germline): ENHRY, SYGVKD. In DNA, the CDR3 is TGTGCCATCAGTGGTGGGGGCACTGAAGCTTTCTTT. It yields the protein CAISGGGTEAFF.

Concerning this clone: Germline is not matched at one junction end, which may reflect a read error. This rearrangement joins TRBV2 to TRBJ2-6, with 9 nucleotides matching TRBD1. There are 17 residues in the CDR3. Germline CDR1 reads SNHLY; CDR2 reads FYNNEI. The chain's CDR3 is CASKDRGFTGGANVQTF. CDR3 sequence (DNA): TGTGCCAGCAAGGACAGGGGCTTCACAGGCGGGGCAAACGTCCAGACTTTC.

This clone was observed a few times. This chain uses TRBV6-2 or TRBV6-3 with TRBJ2-2; D call uncertain. V gave up 2 bases and J gave up 3 bases, with 13 bases separating them. The V gene's germline CDR1 is MNHEY and CDR2 SVGEGT. The CDR3 is made up of 16 amino acids. This chain's CDR3 is CASSYGRYTDTGELFF. In nucleotides, the CDR3 is TGTGCCAGCAGTTACGGGCGCTATACCGACACCGGGGAGCTGTTTTTT.

This clone was observed many times. The chain uses TRBV24-1 and TRBJ2-3; the D gene is possibly TRBD2 (6 bases). CDR3 length: 15 amino acids. The germline V gene encodes CDR1 KGHDR and CDR2 SFDVKD. V was clipped by 2 bases and J by 4 bases, with 12 bases between them. The CDR3 DNA is TGTGCCACCAGTGATTCGACTAGTTCCCCAGATACGCAGTATTTT. Protein: CATSDSTSSPDTQYF.

Ten or more counts support this clone. The chain links TRBV6-1 to TRBJ1-2; D gene unclear. Germline V gene sequence: CDR1 MNHNS, CDR2 SASEGT. Trimming stripped 6 bases from V and 13 bases from J, with 21 bases between. CDR3 length: 13 residues. The chain's CDR3 is CASSPDSSSGLTF. The CDR3 DNA reads TGTGCCAGCAGCCCTGACTCCTCCTCCGGTCTCACCTTC.

This clone occurred a few times. The chain carries TRBV28 and TRBJ1-2; a weak D match, TRBD1 (6 bases). Trimming removed 10 bases at V and 5 bases at J, with 11 bases between. Germline V gene sequence: CDR1 MDHEN, CDR2 SYDVKM. The CDR3 is 11 amino acids. The CDR3 sequence is CATGAPYGYTF. The CDR3 nucleotides are TGTGCCACGGGGGCACCTTATGGCTACACCTTC.

J is TRBJ1-2 and V is TRBV6-1; 11 bases map to TRBD1. This CDR3 spans 14 amino acids. J gave up 6 bases and V 7 bases, and 7 bases lay outside the gene matches. The V gene's germline CDR1 is MNHNS and CDR2 SASEGT. The CDR3 region is CASILQDRGHGYTF. The CDR3 DNA sequence: TGTGCCAGCATTTTGCAGGACAGGGGGCATGGCTACACCTTC.

This clone was recorded many times. The V and J genes are TRBV20-1 and TRBJ1-3, with 12 bases identical to TRBD1. Germline lookup yields CDR1 DFQATT and CDR2 SNEGSKA (reference sequence). V was clipped by 3 bases and J by 0 bases; unmatched bases: 9. This CDR3 has 18 amino acids. The DNA of the CDR3 is TGCAGTGCTAGTTACGGGACAGGGGGCCAATTCTCTGGAAACACCATATATTTT. It yields the protein CSASYGTGGQFSGNTIYF.

This clone has a count of ten or more. The CDR3 loop is CASSGVRGLAVSYEQYF. The CDR3 DNA follows: TGTGCCAGCAGTGGGGTCCGGGGACTAGCGGTCTCCTACGAGCAGTACTTC. V usage is TRBV12-3 or TRBV12-4 and J usage is TRBJ2-7, with 11 bases identical to TRBD2. The CDR3 consists of 17 residues. Germline trimming cut 5 bases from V and 0 bases from J; bases unmatched to any gene: 9.

Ten or more counts support this clone. The genes are TRBV29-1 and TRBJ2-3, with D perhaps TRBD1 (5 bases). The length of the CDR3 is 14 residues. V gave up 1 base and J gave up 3 bases, with 11 bases separating them. Germline V CDR1 and CDR2: SQVTM, ANQGSEA. The chain's CDR3 is CSVEAIGATDTQYF. CDR3 bases: TGCAGCGTTGAAGCTATAGGGGCTACAGATACGCAGTATTTT.

The chain is built from TRBV7-6 and TRBJ2-7; D gene unclear. Germline CDR1 SGHVS, CDR2 FNYEAQ. CDR3 length: 14 amino acids. V was pared by 5 bases and J by 2 bases, with 13 bases between. Written as DNA, the CDR3 is TGTGCCAGCAGCGGTGATGGCGGAACCTACGAGCAGTACTTC. Its translation is CASSGDGGTYEQYF.

With respect to this clone: Germline and junction disagree at one end, which may indicate a read error. The rearrangement uses TRBV19 and TRBJ2-2; D assignment may be TRBD1 or TRBD2 (6 bases each). The germline gives CDR1 LNHDA, CDR2 SQIVND (reference sequence). The length of the CDR3 is 13 residues. The CDR3 reads CQPGDTNTGVLFF. DNA for the CDR3: TGCCAGCCGGGGGACACCAACACCGGGGTGCTGTTTTTT.

This clone was observed a handful of times. A much bigger clone sits one base away, suggesting this may be a read error. Additional DNA sequences in this sample encode the identical CDR3. The J gene is TRBJ1-6, the V gene TRBV7-3, with D maybe TRBD1 (5 bases). Trimming took 5 bases from V and 10 from J, leaving 18 bases between them. CDR1 is SGHTA, CDR2 FQGTGA, per germline. CDR3 length equals 15 residues. CDR3 sequence reads: CASSQQAGGDSPLHF. The CDR3 DNA reads as TGTGCCAGCAGCCAACAGGCGGGGGGGGACTCACCCCTCCACTTT. The entire variable domain, with the rest obtained from reference TRBV7-3 and TRBJ1-6, is as follows: GAGVSQTPSNKVTEKGKYVELRCDPISGHTALYWYRQSLGQGPEFLIYFQGTGAADDSGLPNDRFFAVRPEGSVSTLKIQRTERGDSAVYLCASSQQAGGDSPLHFGNGTRLTVT.

In its sample, this clone was seen a few times. V usage is TRBV5-5 and J usage is TRBJ1-1; the D gene is possibly TRBD1 (5 bases). The V end lost 4 bases, the J end lost 4 bases, and 14 bases lay between the germline ends. The germline V gene encodes CDR1 SGHKS and CDR2 YYEKEE (reference sequence). This CDR3 is built from 14 residues. CDR3 sequence: CASSPRGFATEAFF. CDR3 nucleotides: TGTGCCAGCAGCCCGAGGGGCTTCGCCACTGAAGCTTTCTTT.

This clone was recorded many times. This chain uses TRBV19 with TRBJ1-5, with TRBD1 matching over 9 bases. With 6 bases clipped from V and 8 bases from J, the junction kept 11 bases outside the gene matches. CDR3 length equals 15 residues. Germline lookup yields CDR1 LNHDA and CDR2 SQIVND (reference sequence). CDR3 bases: TGTGCCAGTAGCCTCCCACAGGGGGCCGGGGAGCCCCAGCATTTT. Translation gives CASSLPQGAGEPQHF.

Ten or more counts support this clone. The V and J genes are TRBV29-1 and TRBJ1-1; 7 bases fit TRBD1. This CDR3 has 12 residues. V lost 6 bases to trimming and J lost 4 bases; unmatched junction nucleotides: 5. The germline gives CDR1 SQVTM, CDR2 ANQGSEA. In nucleotides, the CDR3 is TGCAGCGTAGAGGGACAGAGCACTGAAGCTTTCTTT. Amino acids: CSVEGQSTEAFF.

The gene calls are TRBV5-6 and TRBJ2-7; D possibly corresponds to TRBD1 (6 bases). The V end was cut by 5 bases, the J end by 6 bases, with 12 bases between. In germline, CDR1 is SGHDT, CDR2 YYEEEE. This CDR3 region has 12 residues. The chain's CDR3 is CASRILGAEQYF. CDR3 bases: TGTGCCAGCAGGATACTGGGGGCCGAGCAGTACTTC. The entire variable domain, with the rest obtained from reference TRBV5-6 and TRBJ2-7, is as follows: DAGVTQSPTHLIKTRGQQVTLRCSPKSGHDTVSWYQQALGQGPQFIFQYYEEEERQRGNFPDRFSGHQFPNYSSELNVNALLLGDSALYLCASRILGAEQYFGPGTRLTVT.

Comment on this clone: Its ends do not fully match the called genes, so a read error is possible. This sequence joins TRBV6-1 and TRBJ1-1; weak D call: TRBD1 (5 bases). The CDR3 has 14 residues. The germline gives CDR1 MNHNS, CDR2 SASEGT. For the CDR3, the DNA is TGTGCCAGCACCCTGTCGGTGGACAACACTGGAGCTTTCTTT. Amino acids: CASTLSVDNTGAFF.

This clone was observed many times. This rearrangement joins TRBV12-3 or TRBV12-4 to TRBJ2-7; D gene ambiguous. This CDR3 is 14 amino acids long. The V and J ends lost 2 bases and 0 bases respectively, with 8 bases between them. CDR3 loop: CASSLKADSYEQYF. The CDR3 nucleotides read TGTGCCAGCAGTTTAAAGGCGGACTCCTACGAGCAGTACTTC.